This T cell receptor (beta chain) was observed in a study of blood T cell repertoires in COVID-19. The table came from immunoSEQ multiplex PCR; TCRdb's copy has only in-frame clones and leaves some out. The top ten clones hold 0.95% to 1.1% of a sample with more than 350,000 clones, roughly nine tenths of them seen once. Trimming stripped 4 bases from V and 2 bases from J, with 9 bases between. CDR1 SGHRS and CDR2 YFSETQ come from the germline V gene. CDR3 length equals 13 residues. The gene calls are TRBV5-1 and TRBJ1-1, with D perhaps matching TRBD1 (6 bases). This TCR was sampled from a man in his late teens or twenties who had recovered from COVID-19. The source material was PBMCs or T cells enriched from blood (not recorded which). Here the CDR3 reads CASSIQGNTEAFF. Here the CDR3 DNA reads TGCGCCAGCAGCATACAGGGAAACACTGAAGCTTTCTTT.